These T cell receptor beta chains were read from a single sample in a study of regulatory T cells in long-lasting Graves disease. Via MiXCR, TCRdb re-called the multiplex PCR reads, giving one row per CDR3 protein. Of 500,000 to 700,000 distinct CDR3 sequences listed, around 32% are singletons. Sample: peripheral blood mononuclear cells (PBMCs), taken when the disease was refractory, from a patient treated with antithyroid drugs. The origin of the receptors is a female donor with Graves disease. Both conserved end residues are part of each CDR3. A D gene is named only where the DNA matches it firmly. Expanded clones get a size class; other rows say once, few or many, or leave the size out.

TRBD1	TRBV5-5	-	TRBJ1-4	CASSLSTGSISNEKLFF	TGTGCCAGCAGCTTATCGACAGGGAGCATATCTAATGAAAAACTGTTTTTT
-	TRBV20-1	few	TRBJ1-1	CSASSSAYTEAFF	TGCAGTGCTAGTTCCAGCGCTTACACTGAAGCTTTCTTT
-	TRBV20-1	-	TRBJ2-6	CSARVGANVLTF	TGCAGTGCTAGAGTTGGGGCCAACGTCCTGACTTTC
-	TRBV6-2/TRBV6-3	-	TRBJ1-4	CASSLTPEDEKLFF	TGTGCCAGCAGTCTGACCCCAGAGGATGAAAAACTGTTTTTT
TRBD1	TRBV14	-	TRBJ1-1	CASSPRQGAPVTEAFF	TGTGCCAGCAGCCCGAGACAGGGGGCGCCTGTCACTGAAGCTTTCTTT
-	TRBV18	few	TRBJ2-4	CASSPTQVIDKNIQYF	TGTGCCAGCTCACCAACCCAGGTGATAGACAAAAACATTCAGTACTTC
TRBD1	TRBV2	-	TRBJ1-2	CASLGTGVFYGYTF	TGTGCCAGTCTTGGGACAGGGGTGTTCTATGGCTACACCTTC
TRBD1	TRBV20-1	-	TRBJ1-5	CSAYGTGHQPQHF	TGCAGTGCTTACGGGACAGGGCATCAGCCCCAGCATTTT
-	TRBV6-1	few	TRBJ1-5	CASRGDQYSNQPQHF	TGTGCCAGCAGGGGGGACCAATATAGCAATCAGCCCCAGCATTTT
-	TRBV6-9	once	TRBJ1-5	CASSYDGEGPQHF	TGTGCCAGCAGTTACGACGGAGAGGGCCCCCAGCATTTT
TRBD1	TRBV20-1	few	TRBJ1-5	CSAKRQGPNQPQHF	TGCAGTGCTAAGAGACAGGGCCCAAATCAGCCCCAGCATTTT
-	TRBV10-3	few	TRBJ2-6	CAISESTGANVLTF	TGTGCCATCAGTGAGTCGACTGGGGCCAACGTCCTGACTTTC